This T cell receptor (beta chain) was documented in a study of shared clonotypes between healthy human individuals. Naive-designated CD8 cells lacked CD45RO, were positively enriched for CCR7, and omitted terminally differentiated effector memory CD45RA+ cells. Data came from immunoSEQ multiplex PCR; TCRdb stores just in-frame clones and leaves some out. In the table there are approximately 600,000 clones, about 95% of which are singletons. The germline CDR1 and CDR2 sequences are SGHAT and FQNNGV. This CDR3 is 17 amino acids long. V lost 4 bases and J lost 3; bases outside the gene matches: 10. This TCR came from a woman in her 30s in good health. Sequencing used naive CD8+ T cells sorted from blood. The rearrangement links TRBV11-2 to TRBJ2-7; TRBD2 aligns across 12 bases. The CDR3 loop reads CASSSWPPTSGSYEQYF. Written as DNA, the CDR3 is TGTGCCAGCAGCTCCTGGCCCCCGACTAGCGGGAGCTACGAGCAGTACTTC. The full variable domain, rest sourced from reference TRBV11-2 and TRBJ2-7, is EAGVAQSPRYKIIEKRQSVAFWCNPISGHATLYWYQQILGQGPKLLIQFQNNGVVDDSQLPKDRFSAERLKGVDSTLKIQPAKLEDSAVYLCASSSWPPTSGSYEQYFGPGTRLTVT.